These T cell receptor beta chains were read from a single sample in a study of T cell changes during pregnancy in multiple sclerosis. This table comes from immunoSEQ multiplex PCR, and its TCRdb copy is limited to in-frame clones, with some not included. The table includes tens of thousands of clones, 70% to 90% detected once. This sample comprised CD4+ T cells from peripheral blood mononuclear cells, obtained in the first trimester of pregnancy. The receptors here all came from a female donor in good health, enrolled as a control in a pregnancy study. CDR3s include the opening cysteine and the closing phenylalanine or tryptophan. D genes are given only for firm matches. The size field is filled for only some rows; it gives once, few, many or a size class.

D	V	size	J	DNA	CDR3
TRBD2	TRBV6-1	.	TRBJ2-1	TGTGCCAGCATTAGCGCGGGGGGATACAATGAGCAGTTCTTC	CASISAGGYNEQFF
.	TRBV7-3	.	TRBJ2-5	TGTGCCAGCAGCTTAGACAGGAACCAAGAGACCCAGTACTTC	CASSLDRNQETQYF
.	TRBV30	once	TRBJ2-1	TGTGCCTGGAGCCGAGTAGGAGATGAGCAGTTCTTC	CAWSRVGDEQFF
.	TRBV4-2	few	TRBJ2-5	TGTGCCAGCAGCCCAGAGGGGCTTCTCCAAGAGACCCAGTACTTC	CASSPEGLLQETQYF
TRBD2	TRBV7-9	.	TRBJ2-1	TGTGCCAGCAGCAATATAGCGGGGGAGAGCTCCTACAATGAGCAGTTCTTC	CASSNIAGESSYNEQFF
TRBD2	TRBV2	.	TRBJ2-3	TGTGCCAGCAGGAGCAGCGGGGGCACAGATACGCAGTATTTT	CASRSSGGTDTQYF
.	TRBV6-5	.	TRBJ2-1	TGTGCCAGCAGTGCCCTTCGGGGGTCTCTGGATGAGCAGTTCTTC	CASSALRGSLDEQFF
.	TRBV19	.	TRBJ1-1	TGTGCCAGTAGTATTAAAAGCAGGGGCGCTGAAGCTTTCTTT	CASSIKSRGAEAFF
TRBD1	TRBV19	.	TRBJ1-1	TGTGCCAGTAGCAACATCGACAGGGAGAACACTGAAGCTTTCTTT	CASSNIDRENTEAFF
.	TRBV9	.	TRBJ2-2	TGTGCCAGCAGCGTAGTTGACTCCTACACCGGGGAGCTGTTTTTT	CASSVVDSYTGELFF
TRBD1	TRBV15	.	TRBJ2-7	TGTGCCACCAGCACCTCCGGGACAGGGCCCTACGAGCAGTACTTC	CATSTSGTGPYEQYF
.	TRBV5-1	.	TRBJ1-3	TGCGCCAGCAGCTTGGACGGGACTCCAGGAAACACCATATATTTT	CASSLDGTPGNTIYF
.	TRBV14	.	TRBJ1-6	TGTGCCAGCAGCCAAGATCGACCGGGAAATTCACCCCTCCACTTT	CASSQDRPGNSPLHF
TRBD1	TRBV11-3	.	TRBJ1-4	TGTGCCAGCAGCCCCCGAAGGGGGCGAGGTGAAAAACTGTTTTTT	CASSPRRGRGEKLFF
.	TRBV18	.	TRBJ1-1	TGTGCCAGCTCACCACCGTCAACACGGAACACTGAAGCTTTCTTT	CASSPPSTRNTEAFF
.	TRBV11-3	.	TRBJ1-4	TGTGCCAGCAGCTTACAGGGTGAAAAACTGTTTTTT	CASSLQGEKLFF
.	TRBV10-3	.	TRBJ2-7	TGTGCCATCACGAGGGGGGGAGGGGACGAGCAGTACTTC	CAITRGGGDEQYF
.	TRBV5-1	once	TRBJ1-2	TGCGCCAGCAGCCAAGGGATAGGGGGTAGAGGCTACACCTTC	CASSQGIGGRGYTF
TRBD1	TRBV6-4	.	TRBJ1-2	TGTGCCAGCAGGAGGGGGGATATGAGACAGGGGCTACTAGGGGCCTATGGCTACACCTTC	CASRRGDMRQGLLGAYGYTF
.	TRBV2	few	TRBJ1-1	TGTGCCAGCAGTGAAACGGTAAGAAGTGAAGCTTTCTTT	CASSETVRSEAFF
TRBD1	TRBV19	.	TRBJ1-1	TGTGCCAGTAGTGACCGACAGGGGAGCACTGAAGCTTTCTTT	CASSDRQGSTEAFF
TRBD2	TRBV11-2	.	TRBJ2-5	TGTGCCAGCAGCATAGTAGCGGGGGGGATTCAAGAGACCCAGTACTTC	CASSIVAGGIQETQYF